This T cell receptor (beta chain) stems from a study of PD-L1 blockade in urothelial cancer. Study-level information: Atezolizumab therapy began for patients around 2014, dosed at 1,200 mg intravenously every 3 weeks. About 90% of the 29 patients comprised males who had bladder-origin urothelial cancer. Study observations and caveats: Blood clones associated with the tumor expanded more at 3 weeks in durable-benefit patients. Lower than median blood TCR clonality before treatment predicted better survival.

Profiling relied on immunoSEQ multiplex PCR, and the TCRdb table lists in-frame clones only, not all of them. Of 120,000 or so clones listed, more than 70% are singletons. As for time point: peripheral blood 6 weeks after treatment start. CDR1 is WSHSY, CDR2 SAAADI, per germline. There are 14 residues in the CDR3. Between the trimmed V and J ends, which lost 2 bases and 0 bases, there was a span of 7 bases. Points on this clone: Its specificity is not known.

The source was PBMCs, collected around atezolizumab (anti-PD-L1) treatment. V usage is TRBV10-2 and J usage is TRBJ1-2; the D is unclear. The clonotype was recovered from a man aged 50-59 years with urothelial cancer. In nucleotides, the CDR3 is TGCGCCAGCAGTGAGGGAGCCCCTAACTATGGCTACACCTTC. Its protein product is CASSEGAPNYGYTF.